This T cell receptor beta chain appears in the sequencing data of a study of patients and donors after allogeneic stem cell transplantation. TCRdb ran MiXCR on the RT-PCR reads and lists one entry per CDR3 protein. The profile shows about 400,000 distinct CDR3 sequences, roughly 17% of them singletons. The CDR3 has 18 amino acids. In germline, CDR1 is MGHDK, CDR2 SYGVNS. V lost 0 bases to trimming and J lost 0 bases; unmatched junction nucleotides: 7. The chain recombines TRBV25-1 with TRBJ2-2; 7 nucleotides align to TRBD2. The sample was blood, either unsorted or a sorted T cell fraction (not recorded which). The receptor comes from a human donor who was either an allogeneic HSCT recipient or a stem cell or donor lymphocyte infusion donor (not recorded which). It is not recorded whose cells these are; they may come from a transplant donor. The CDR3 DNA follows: TGTGCCAGCAGTGAATATCGGGGTGGACTAGCGAACACCGGGGAGCTGTTTTTT. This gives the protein CASSEYRGGLANTGELFF.